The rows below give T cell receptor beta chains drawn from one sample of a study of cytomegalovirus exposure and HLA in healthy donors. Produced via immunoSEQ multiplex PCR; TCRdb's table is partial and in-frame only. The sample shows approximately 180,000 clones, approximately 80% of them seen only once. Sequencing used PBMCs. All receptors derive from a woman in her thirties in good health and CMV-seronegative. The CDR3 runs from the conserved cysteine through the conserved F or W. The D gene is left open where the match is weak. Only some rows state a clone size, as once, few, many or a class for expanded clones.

cdr3_aa: CASSLVGQGNTGELFF; cdr3_nt: TGTGCCAGCAGTTTGGTGGGGCAGGGGAACACCGGGGAGCTGTTTTTT; v_call: TRBV28; j_call: TRBJ2-2; d_call: NA; clone_size: NA
cdr3_aa: CASSPGRGEYEQYF; cdr3_nt: TGTGCCAGCAGTCCGGGCCGGGGAGAGTACGAGCAGTACTTC; v_call: TRBV7-6; j_call: TRBJ2-7; d_call: NA; clone_size: NA
cdr3_aa: CASSHGLADNSYEQYF; cdr3_nt: TGTGCCAGCAGCCACGGACTAGCGGACAACTCCTACGAGCAGTACTTC; v_call: TRBV5-5; j_call: TRBJ2-7; d_call: TRBD2; clone_size: NA
cdr3_aa: CASSLGGVFSGMWEQYF; cdr3_nt: TGTGCCAGCAGCTTAGGAGGCGTTTTTAGCGGGATGTGGGAGCAGTACTTC; v_call: TRBV11-1; j_call: TRBJ2-7; d_call: TRBD2; clone_size: NA
cdr3_aa: CASSMRPDYNEQFF; cdr3_nt: TGTGCCAGTAGTATGAGGCCCGACTACAATGAGCAGTTCTTC; v_call: TRBV19; j_call: TRBJ2-1; d_call: NA; clone_size: NA
cdr3_aa: CASSLTSGRPYEQYF; cdr3_nt: TGTGCCAGCAGCCTGACTAGCGGGAGGCCCTACGAGCAGTACTTC; v_call: TRBV4-2; j_call: TRBJ2-7; d_call: TRBD2; clone_size: NA
cdr3_aa: CASSLEQGATETQYF; cdr3_nt: TGTGCCAGCAGCTTGGAACAGGGGGCGACCGAGACCCAGTACTTC; v_call: TRBV5-6; j_call: TRBJ2-5; d_call: TRBD1; clone_size: NA
cdr3_aa: CASSLAASQAFF; cdr3_nt: TGTGCCAGCAGCTTGGCCGCGTCCCAAGCTTTCTTT; v_call: TRBV5-5; j_call: TRBJ1-1; d_call: NA; clone_size: NA
cdr3_aa: CASSLEAEQFF; cdr3_nt: TGTGCCAGCAGCTTAGAAGCCGAGCAGTTCTTC; v_call: TRBV7-2; j_call: TRBJ2-1; d_call: NA; clone_size: NA
cdr3_aa: CASSFFQGLSGANVLTF; cdr3_nt: TGTGCCAGCAGCTTTTTCCAGGGCCTCTCTGGGGCCAACGTCCTGACTTTC; v_call: TRBV7-9; j_call: TRBJ2-6; d_call: NA; clone_size: NA
cdr3_aa: CASSLGFFRGTSYNEQFF; cdr3_nt: TGTGCCAGCAGCTTAGGTTTTTTTCGGGGGACCTCCTACAATGAGCAGTTCTTC; v_call: TRBV11-2; j_call: TRBJ2-1; d_call: NA; clone_size: NA
cdr3_aa: CASSEELTDTQYF; cdr3_nt: TGTGCCAGCAGTGAAGAGCTGACAGATACGCAGTATTTT; v_call: TRBV6-4; j_call: TRBJ2-3; d_call: NA; clone_size: NA
cdr3_aa: CAISQTGDSYEQYF; cdr3_nt: TGTGCCATCAGCCAGACAGGAGACTCCTACGAGCAGTACTTC; v_call: TRBV10-3; j_call: TRBJ2-7; d_call: NA; clone_size: NA
cdr3_aa: CASSPTRDRTDEKLFF; cdr3_nt: TGTGCCAGCTCACCAACAAGGGACAGGACGGATGAAAAACTGTTTTTT; v_call: TRBV18; j_call: TRBJ1-4; d_call: TRBD1; clone_size: NA
cdr3_aa: CASSLYRSQETQYF; cdr3_nt: TGCGCCAGCAGCTTGTACAGGAGCCAAGAGACCCAGTACTTC; v_call: TRBV5-1; j_call: TRBJ2-5; d_call: NA; clone_size: NA
cdr3_aa: CASSSLSSGATDTQYF; cdr3_nt: TGTGCCAGCAGTTCTTTGTCTAGCGGAGCCACAGATACGCAGTATTTT; v_call: TRBV25-1; j_call: TRBJ2-3; d_call: TRBD2; clone_size: NA
cdr3_aa: CASSHHGTSGRGTYNEQFF; cdr3_nt: TGTGCCAGCAGCCATCACGGGACTAGCGGGAGAGGGACCTACAATGAGCAGTTCTTC; v_call: TRBV4-2; j_call: TRBJ2-1; d_call: TRBD2; clone_size: once